One and the same sample provided the 10 T cell receptor beta chains below, sequenced in a study of shared clonotypes between healthy human individuals. Sequencing was performed with immunoSEQ multiplex PCR; in TCRdb, only in-frame clones are kept and a portion is missing. The table lists some 630,000 clones, roughly 78% of them singletons. The sample consisted of memory CD4+ T cells sorted from blood. Subset denoted: CD45RA-negative fraction. Receptor source: a woman under 40 in good health.

To note about this clone: Since a much larger clone is just one base distant, this may be a read error. The same CDR3 also results from other DNA sequences found in this sample. The V gene is TRBV5-1, the J gene TRBJ2-1; 8 bases agree with TRBD1. Germline V gene lookup returns CDR1 SGHRS and CDR2 YFSETQ. J lost 3 bases, V lost 0 bases, and 2 bases had no gene match. The CDR3 totals 15 residues. In DNA, the CDR3 is TGCGCCAGCAGCTTGGCGGACAGGGACTACAATGAGCAGTTCTTC. This sequence encodes CASSLADRDYNEQFF.

The table lists this clone with a few counts. The chain uses TRBV19 and TRBJ1-4; D not resolved. V lost 7 bases to trimming and J lost 5 bases, with 14 bases between them. The CDR3 has 14 residues. CDR1 and CDR2 from the germline V gene are LNHDA and SQIVND (reference sequence). The CDR3 spells CASTYQAANEKLFF. The CDR3 nucleotides read TGTGCCAGTACTTACCAGGCGGCAAATGAAAAACTGTTTTTT.

Worth noting for this clone: Germline is not matched at one junction end, which may reflect a read error. The rearrangement links TRBV25-1 to TRBJ2-1; D is possibly TRBD2 (6 bases). From germline, CDR1 is MGHDK and CDR2 SYGVNS. This CDR3 is built from 17 residues. The CDR3 DNA sequence: TGTGCCAGCAGTGAAATTTGGGACGGGGGACCCCATCGGACTACACTCTTC. The encoded protein is CASSEIWDGGPHRTTLF.

The V and J genes are TRBV14 and TRBJ1-2; TRBD1 aligns across 12 bases. There are 14 residues in the CDR3. The germline CDR1 and CDR2 sequences are SGHDN and FVKESK. Germline trimming cut 4 bases from V and 10 bases from J; bases unmatched to any gene: 7. CDR3 region: CASSPPGQGADYTF. The CDR3 DNA follows: TGTGCCAGCAGCCCCCCGGGACAGGGGGCAGACTACACCTTC. The full variable domain, completed using reference TRBV14 and TRBJ1-2, is EAGVTQFPSHSVIEKGQTVTLRCDPISGHDNLYWYRRVMGKEIKFLLHFVKESKQDESGMPNNRFLAERTGGTYSTLKVQPAELEDSGVYFCASSPPGQGADYTFGSGTRLTVV.

This clone was seen a handful of times. Other DNA sequences in the sample encode the same CDR3. This chain connects TRBV9 to TRBJ2-3; D is possibly TRBD1 (5 bases). CDR1 SGDLS and CDR2 YYNGEE come from the germline V gene. The germline V and J ends were trimmed by 2 bases and 0 bases, with 10 bases remaining between them. The CDR3 is 15 residues long. The CDR3 coding sequence is TGTGCCAGCAGCGTGGGGCCTTCTAGCACAGATACGCAGTATTTT. Residues: CASSVGPSSTDTQYF.

In this sample, this clone turned up a few times. The rearrangement links TRBV29-1 to TRBJ2-7; TRBD2 aligns across 8 bases. Germline CDR1 is SQVTM and CDR2 is ANQGSEA. This CDR3 region has 12 residues. CDR3 protein: CNLSGTSYEQYF. CDR3 sequence (DNA): TGCAACCTTAGCGGGACTTCCTACGAGCAGTACTTC.

The V gene is TRBV30, the J gene TRBJ1-1, with unresolved D. Germline V gene lookup returns CDR1 GTSNPN and CDR2 SVGIG (reference sequence). Trimming cost V 5 bases and J 4 bases, with 14 bases left between them. The CDR3 is made up of 13 amino acids. The CDR3 here is CAWWKVGSTEAFF. CDR3 DNA sequence: TGTGCCTGGTGGAAGGTCGGAAGCACTGAAGCTTTCTTT.

As for this clone: The same CDR3 arises from other DNA sequences in this sample as well. The chain recombines TRBV5-1 with TRBJ1-5; tentative D call: TRBD1 (5 bases). The CDR3 has 13 amino acids. Germline CDR1 and CDR2: SGHRS and YFSETQ. The ends were cut back, 0 bases at V and 6 bases at J, with 7 bases in the middle. The DNA for the CDR3 is TGCGCCAGCAGCTTGGGGCAGGGTCAGCCCCAGCATTTT. Residues: CASSLGQGQPQHF.

The rearrangement joins TRBV28 to TRBJ1-1; 10 bases agree with TRBD1. Germline V gene data show CDR1 as MDHEN and CDR2 as SYDVKM. CDR3 length equals 17 residues. Trimming at V came to 9 bases and at J to 1 base, leaving 14 bases not matched to a gene. This CDR3 is CASLIVGTGARNTEAFF. The CDR3, as DNA: TGTGCCAGTTTAATCGTCGGGACAGGGGCCCGGAACACTGAAGCTTTCTTT.

This chain links TRBV6-6 with TRBJ2-5; unclear D gene. This CDR3 is built from 10 residues. V lost 6 bases and J 4 bases, leaving 3 bases between the germline ends. Germline V gene lookup returns CDR1 MNHNY and CDR2 SVGAGI (reference sequence). The CDR3 region is CASRGETQYF. Here the CDR3 DNA reads TGTGCCAGCAGAGGAGAGACCCAGTACTTC.